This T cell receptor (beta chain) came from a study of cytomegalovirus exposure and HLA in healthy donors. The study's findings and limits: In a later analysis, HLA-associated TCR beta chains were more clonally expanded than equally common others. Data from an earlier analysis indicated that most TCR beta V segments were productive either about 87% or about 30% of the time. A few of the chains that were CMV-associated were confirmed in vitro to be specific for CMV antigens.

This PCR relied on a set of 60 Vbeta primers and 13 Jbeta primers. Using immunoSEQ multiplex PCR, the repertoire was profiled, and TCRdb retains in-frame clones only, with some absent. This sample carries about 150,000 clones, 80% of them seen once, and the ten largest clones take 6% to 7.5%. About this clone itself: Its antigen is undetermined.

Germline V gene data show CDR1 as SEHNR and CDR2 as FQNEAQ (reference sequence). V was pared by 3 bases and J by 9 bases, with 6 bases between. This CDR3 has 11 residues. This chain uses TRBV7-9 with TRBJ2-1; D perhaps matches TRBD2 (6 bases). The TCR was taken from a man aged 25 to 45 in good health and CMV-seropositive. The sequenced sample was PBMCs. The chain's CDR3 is CASSFGSEQFF. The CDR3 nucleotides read TGTGCCAGCAGCTTCGGGAGTGAGCAGTTCTTC. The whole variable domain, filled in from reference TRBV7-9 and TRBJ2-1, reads DTGVSQNPRHKITKRGQNVTFRCDPISEHNRLYWYRQTLGQGPEFLTYFQNEAQLEKSRLLSDRFSAERPKGSFSTLEIQRTEQGDSAMYLCASSFGSEQFFGPGTRLTVL.